This paragraph reports one TCR beta chain. Germline lookup yields CDR1 SGHDT and CDR2 YYEEEE. Trimming shortened V by 3 bases and J by 1 base, and 10 bases separated the two germline ends. The length of the CDR3 is 14 residues. The data stem from a study of radiation and T cells in renal cell carcinoma. Time point described: baseline pretreatment blood. This sample's treatment: 15 Gy SBRT to primary tumor, nephrectomy 4 weeks later. Serial blood draws occurred at baseline and 2 and 4 weeks post-SBRT. Sequencing was performed with immunoSEQ multiplex PCR; in TCRdb, only in-frame clones are kept and a portion is missing. The sample holds 130,000 or so clones, roughly 80% seen once.

The receptor was derived from a woman in her forties or fifties with renal cell carcinoma. The chain links TRBV5-6 to TRBJ1-1, with D uncertain. Material: blood, obtained from a patient whose treatment included radiotherapy and nephrectomy. CDR3 DNA sequence: TGTGCCAGCAGCTCCCGGGAGGGGAACACTGAAGCTTTCTTT. This encodes CASSSREGNTEAFF.